The 22 T cell receptor beta chains listed next were all sequenced from one sample in a study of T-cell reconstitution after alpha-beta-depleted transplantation in children. A TCRbeta library incorporating unique molecular identifiers was prepared. MiXCR, applied by TCRdb to the PCR reads, yields one record per CDR3 protein. The sample shows 70,000 or so distinct CDR3 sequences, approximately 11% of them seen only once. Sequencing used PBMCs, obtained before TCRalphabeta/CD19-depleted stem cell transplant. These TCRs come from a boy between 10 and 17 years old with acute myeloid leukemia, due to receive a stem cell transplant.

This clonotype has a count of ten or more. The chain links TRBV9 to TRBJ2-1; possible D gene TRBD1, 6 bases. V gave up 4 bases and J gave up 8 bases, with 19 bases separating them. The germline V gene encodes CDR1 SGDLS and CDR2 YYNGEE. The CDR3 covers 15 residues. This chain's CDR3 is CASSLKWEWTDEQFF. The CDR3 DNA reads as TGTGCCAGCAGCCTAAAGTGGGAGTGGACAGATGAGCAGTTCTTC.

This clonotype occurred many times. The chain couples TRBV20-1 to TRBJ2-3; 11 nucleotides line up with TRBD2. There are 15 residues in the CDR3. CDR1 is DFQATT and CDR2 is SNEGSKA in the germline V gene (reference sequence). Germline trimming cut 6 bases from V and 15 bases from J; bases unmatched to any gene: 20. The CDR3 loop reads CSASGLAEGNLESYF. The CDR3 DNA is TGCAGTGCGTCGGGACTAGCGGAGGGGAACCTCGAGTCATATTTT.

The V gene is TRBV5-6, the J gene TRBJ2-4; D call uncertain. The V gene lost 4 bases and the J gene lost 0 bases, with 14 bases spanning the gap. The CDR3 has 16 amino acids. From germline, CDR1 is SGHDT and CDR2 YYEEEE. The chain's CDR3 is CASSQKARPAKNIQYF. The CDR3 region has the DNA TGTGCCAGCAGCCAGAAGGCGCGTCCAGCCAAAAACATTCAGTACTTC.

Ten or more counts support this clonotype. This sequence joins TRBV3-1 and TRBJ2-7; a weak D match, TRBD1 (5 bases). This CDR3 contains 14 residues. The V gene lost 5 bases and the J gene lost 3 bases, with 14 bases spanning the gap. Germline CDR1 and CDR2: LGHDT and YNNKEL (reference sequence). The CDR3 DNA reads as TGTGCCAGCAGCTACCAAGCACAGGACTACGAGCAGTACTTC. Protein: CASSYQAQDYEQYF.

In its sample, this clonotype was seen many times. The chain joins TRBV7-8 to TRBJ1-2, with 9 positions matching TRBD1. After removal of 4 bases from V and 5 bases from J, the junction contained 5 bases not matched to a gene. There are 14 residues in the CDR3. CDR1 is SGHVS and CDR2 is FQNEAQ in the germline V gene. For the CDR3, the DNA is TGTGCCAGCAGCTCAACAGGGACAGGGTATGGCTACACCTTC. This translates into CASSSTGTGYGYTF. The variable domain in full, with the rest retrieved from reference TRBV7-8 and TRBJ1-2, is GAGVSQSPRYKVAKRGQDVALRCDPISGHVSLFWYQQALGQGPEFLTYFQNEAQLDKSGLPSDRFFAERPEGSVSTLKIQRTQQEDSAVYLCASSSTGTGYGYTFGSGTRLTVV.

The V call is TRBV28, the J call TRBJ2-7; D is possibly TRBD2 (6 bases). The CDR3 spans 16 residues. V was cut by 6 bases and J by 2 bases, with 20 bases left in between. CDR1 and CDR2 from the germline V gene are MDHEN and SYDVKM. DNA for the CDR3: TGTGCCAGCAGCCTCGTCCGGGGATTAGCGGCCTACGAGCAGTACTTC. This gives the protein CASSLVRGLAAYEQYF. Full variable domain (remainder filled in from reference TRBV28 and TRBJ2-7): DVKVTQSSRYLVKRTGEKVFLECVQDMDHENMFWYRQDPGLGLRLIYFSYDVKMKEKGDIPEGYSVSREKKERFSLILESASTNQTSMYLCASSLVRGLAAYEQYFGPGTRLTVT.

There are many counts of this clonotype. This rearrangement joins TRBV9 to TRBJ2-3; 7 positions agree with TRBD2. This CDR3 spans 15 amino acids. Trimming at V came to 4 bases and at J to 0 bases, leaving 5 bases not matched to a gene. The V gene's germline CDR1 is SGDLS and CDR2 YYNGEE. The CDR3 loop reads CASSLLAASTDTQYF. The CDR3, as DNA: TGTGCCAGCAGCCTCCTAGCGGCTAGCACAGATACGCAGTATTTT.

In regard to this clonotype: One base away lies a much larger clone, so this may be a sequencing read error. V usage is TRBV18 and J usage is TRBJ2-1; D is unresolved. The V gene lost 1 base and the J gene lost 4 bases, with 11 bases spanning the gap. This CDR3 spans 15 amino acids. Germline lookup yields CDR1 KGHSH and CDR2 LQKENI. In DNA, the CDR3 is TGTGCCAGCTCACCACGGGGAAAGGAGTACAATGAGCAGTTCTTC. This encodes CASSPRGKEYNEQFF.

Only a few counts were recorded for this clonotype. This CDR3 reads CASRRSSNEKLFF. CDR3 sequence (DNA): TGCGCCAGCAGGCGAAGCAGTAATGAAAAACTGTTTTTT. The V call is TRBV5-1, the J call TRBJ1-4; D gene ambiguous. V was pared by 5 bases and J by 4 bases, with 9 bases between. From germline, CDR1 is SGHRS and CDR2 YFSETQ. CDR3 length: 13 amino acids.

This clonotype was seen many times. CDR3 nucleotide sequence: TGCAGTGCTAGAGGCCGAAGCCGGGACAGGGGCTACAATGAGCAGTTCTTC. It translates to CSARGRSRDRGYNEQFF. The chain has TRBV20-1 and TRBJ2-1; 10 nucleotides match TRBD1. J gave up 3 bases and V 1 base, and 9 bases lay outside the gene matches. In germline, CDR1 is DFQATT, CDR2 SNEGSKA (reference sequence). This CDR3 has 17 amino acids.

The chain uses TRBV19 and TRBJ2-2; D is possibly TRBD2 (5 bases). CDR3 length: 13 amino acids. The germline V gene has CDR1 LNHDA and CDR2 SQIVND (reference sequence). Trimming left V 4 bases short and J 5 bases short, with 8 bases between. CDR3 bases: TGTGCCAGTAGTAACGGGGAGACCGGGGAGCTGTTTTTT. Residues: CASSNGETGELFF. Full variable domain (rest looked up from reference TRBV19 and TRBJ2-2): DGGITQSPKYLFRKEGQNVTLSCEQNLNHDAMYWYRQDPGQGLRLIYYSQIVNDFQKGDIAEGYSVSREKKESFPLTVTSAQKNPTAFYLCASSNGETGELFFGEGSRLTVL.

At least ten counts were recorded for this clonotype. The chain couples TRBV4-1 to TRBJ2-6; unclear D gene. The CDR3 sequence is 16 residues long. Germline V gene lookup returns CDR1 MGHRA and CDR2 YSYEKL. V dropped 2 bases and J dropped 0 bases, with 8 bases sitting between them. Here the CDR3 reads CASSQLRNSGANVLTF. Written as DNA, the CDR3 is TGCGCCAGCAGCCAACTTAGGAACTCTGGGGCCAACGTCCTGACTTTC.

Ten or more counts support this clonotype. The chain uses TRBV4-1 and TRBJ2-5; 8 positions match TRBD2. Germline lookup yields CDR1 MGHRA and CDR2 YSYEKL. This CDR3 contains 15 residues. J gave up 4 bases and V 2 bases, and 6 bases lay outside the gene matches. The CDR3 DNA reads TGCGCCAGCAGCCAACCGGGACTAGAGCGAGAGACCCAGTACTTC. It encodes CASSQPGLERETQYF.

This clonotype was detected many times. The V and J genes are TRBV24-1 and TRBJ2-2; perhaps TRBD1 as D (5 bases). V lost 6 bases and J 7 bases, leaving 11 bases between the germline ends. The germline gives CDR1 KGHDR, CDR2 SFDVKD. The CDR3 has 13 residues. The CDR3: CATSSRDGGELFF. DNA of the CDR3: TGTGCCACCAGTAGCAGGGATGGCGGGGAGCTGTTTTTT.

This clonotype was seen repeatedly, ten times or more. This chain joins TRBV6-5 and TRBJ2-1; D possibly corresponds to TRBD2 (7 bases). CDR1 and CDR2 (germline): MNHEY, SVGAGI. This CDR3 region has 14 residues. The V end was cut by 2 bases, the J end by 9 bases, with 14 bases between. The CDR3 is CASSYVGGLGEQFF. The CDR3 DNA reads TGTGCCAGCAGTTACGTGGGGGGGCTAGGTGAGCAGTTCTTC.

In its sample, this clonotype was seen many times. This chain's CDR3 is CASSMGRLSGNTIYF. The CDR3 bases are TGCGCCAGCAGCATGGGACGGCTCTCTGGAAACACCATATATTTT. V is TRBV5-1 and J is TRBJ1-3; TRBD1 might be the D (5 bases). Germline V gene sequence: CDR1 SGHRS, CDR2 YFSETQ. Trimming took 4 bases from V and 0 from J, leaving 11 bases between them. This CDR3 spans 15 amino acids.

This clonotype was counted at least ten times. The rearrangement links TRBV12-3 or TRBV12-4 to TRBJ1-2; D is unclear. The CDR3 is made up of 12 amino acids. Trimming left V 7 bases short and J 8 bases short, with 14 bases between. The CDR3 DNA reads TGTGCCAGCACCGCGGGTCGGAGGGGCTACACCTTC. Its translation is CASTAGRRGYTF.

There are many counts of this clonotype. The chain employs TRBV12-3 or TRBV12-4 and TRBJ1-1; D gene uncertain. V lost 6 bases, J lost 4 bases, and 12 bases lay in between. CDR3 length: 13 amino acids. The CDR3: CASRLGDGTEAFF. Written as DNA, the CDR3 is TGTGCCAGCAGGCTTGGCGATGGCACTGAAGCTTTCTTT.

At least ten counts were recorded for this clonotype. The chain has TRBV7-6 and TRBJ2-3; D unclear. This CDR3 spans 15 amino acids. Between the trimmed V and J ends, which lost 2 bases and 4 bases, there was a span of 13 bases. Germline CDR1 and CDR2: SGHVS and FNYEAQ. CDR3 region: CASSLNIALADTQYF. The CDR3 region has the DNA TGTGCCAGCAGCTTAAACATTGCATTGGCAGATACGCAGTATTTT.

This clonotype has a count of ten or more. The chain recombines TRBV24-1 with TRBJ2-1, with TRBD1 matching 7 bases. CDR1 is KGHDR and CDR2 is SFDVKD in the germline V gene. The CDR3 totals 14 residues. J was trimmed by 3 bases and V by 3 bases; bases with no gene match: 1. The CDR3: CATSDTGDYNEQFF. The DNA of the CDR3 is TGTGCCACCAGTGATACAGGGGACTACAATGAGCAGTTCTTC.

This rearrangement joins TRBV7-6 to TRBJ2-6; D is undetermined. The CDR3 covers 18 residues. Trimming removed 5 bases at V and 3 bases at J, with 20 bases between. Per the germline V gene, CDR1 is SGHVS and CDR2 is FNYEAQ. CDR3 coding DNA: TGTGCCAGCAGCCCCCGGAGCCCCGGGCTTTTTGGGGCCAACGTCCTGACTTTC. This translates into CASSPRSPGLFGANVLTF. Drawing the rest from reference TRBV7-6 and TRBJ2-6, the complete variable domain is GAGVSQSPRYKVTKRGQDVALRCDPISGHVSLYWYRQALGQGPEFLTYFNYEAQQDKSGLPNDRFSAERPEGSISTLTIQRTEQRDSAMYRCASSPRSPGLFGANVLTFGAGSRLTVL.

This clonotype was recorded a few times. The genes are TRBV4-1 and TRBJ1-3; a weak D match, TRBD1 (5 bases). This CDR3 has 19 residues. V was cut by 0 bases and J by 0 bases, with 18 bases left in between. Germline CDR1 is MGHRA and CDR2 is YSYEKL. The CDR3 DNA follows: TGCGCCAGCAGCCAAGAAGGGGTCCGTACACAGAGCTCTGGAAACACCATATATTTT. This sequence encodes CASSQEGVRTQSSGNTIYF.